Below, 11 T cell receptor beta chains from the same sample are listed, as sequenced in a study of T cells in Graves' hyperthyroidism and ophthalmopathy. TCR beta CDR3 sequences were amplified from RNA transcripts. RT-PCR in the first round (using the HTBI primer set) targeted the TCR CDR3. TCRdb used MiXCR to reprocess the multiplex PCR reads, holding one entry per CDR3 protein. The sample has over 300,000 distinct CDR3 sequences; approximately 13% are singletons. Sample: blood. These TCRs come from a woman in her sixties or seventies with Graves' hyperthyroidism.

This clonotype was observed a few times. V usage is TRBV12-5 and J usage is TRBJ2-2, with 8 bases lining up with TRBD2. Trimming removed 5 bases from V and 4 bases from J; junction bases left unmatched: 6. The CDR3 loop spans 15 amino acids. Per the germline V gene, CDR1 is LGHNT and CDR2 is FRNRAP. CDR3 DNA sequence: TGTGCTAGTGGTCTCGGGACTAGATCCACCGGGGAGCTGTTTTTT. Its translation is CASGLGTRSTGELFF.

This clonotype was counted ten times or more. The V gene is TRBV5-8, the J gene TRBJ1-2; possible D gene TRBD1, 5 bases. Germline loops: CDR1 SGHTS, CDR2 YDEGEE. The V gene lost 2 bases and the J gene lost 5 bases, with 16 bases spanning the gap. CDR3 size: 15 residues. CDR3 bases: TGTGCCAGCAGCTTACCCCGGACAACCTTTTATGGCTACACCTTC. This codes for CASSLPRTTFYGYTF. Full variable domain (missing parts from reference TRBV5-8 and TRBJ1-2): EAGVTQSPTHLIKTRGQQATLRCSPISGHTSVYWYQQALGLGLQFLLWYDEGEERNRGNFPPRFSGRQFPNYSSELNVNALELEDSALYLCASSLPRTTFYGYTFGSGTRLTVV.

The table lists this clonotype with many counts. The chain is built from TRBV13 and TRBJ2-1, with 9 bases lining up with TRBD1. CDR1 and CDR2 from the germline V gene are PRHDT and FYEKMQ (reference sequence). The CDR3 has 13 residues. V lost 4 bases, J lost 6 bases, and 1 base stayed unmatched. CDR3 DNA: TGTGCCAGCAGCTCGGACAGGGGCAATGAGCAGTTCTTC. It encodes CASSSDRGNEQFF.

The V call is TRBV6-1, the J call TRBJ2-7; the D is unclear. The germline CDR1 and CDR2 sequences are MNHNS and SASEGT. V lost 2 bases to trimming and J lost 5 bases, with 10 bases between them. This CDR3 comprises 13 residues. CDR3 in DNA: TGTGCCAGCAGTGAATTTTTAGGAGACGAGCAGTACTTC. Translating gives CASSEFLGDEQYF.

This clonotype was seen many times. The chain is built from TRBV29-1 and TRBJ2-7, with 9 bases identical to TRBD2. Germline V gene lookup returns CDR1 SQVTM and CDR2 ANQGSEA. The CDR3 loop spans 15 amino acids. V trimming: 6 bases; J trimming: 2 bases; junction bases outside the gene matches: 11. The CDR3 spells CSVKGLAGRTYEQYF. CDR3 bases: TGCAGCGTCAAGGGGCTAGCGGGAAGGACCTACGAGCAGTACTTC.

Remarks on this clonotype: A read error is possible here, since a much larger clone lies one base away. Lacking the conserved final phenylalanine or tryptophan, this CDR3 likely reflects a read error. The gene calls are TRBV20-1 and TRBJ2-5; the D gene is possibly TRBD2 (6 bases). The V end lost 0 bases, the J end lost 1 base, and 12 bases lay between the germline ends. Germline assignment: CDR1 DFQATT and CDR2 SNEGSKA (reference sequence). CDR3 length: 15 residues. The CDR3 nucleotides read TGCAGTGCTAGAGATCTAAGGGAGGCCCAAGAGACCCAGTACTCC. Protein product: CSARDLREAQETQYS.

V gene TRBV7-2 combines with J gene TRBJ1-2, with D possibly TRBD1 on 5 matching bases. Trimming took 6 bases from V and 3 from J, leaving 17 bases between them. The germline V gene encodes CDR1 SGHTA and CDR2 FQGNSA. The CDR3 covers 15 residues. DNA of the CDR3: TGTGCCAGCAGACCCGGGGCAGGGAGGCACTATGGCTACACCTTC. Protein: CASRPGAGRHYGYTF.

This clonotype was seen ten or more times. The rearrangement joins TRBV7-2 to TRBJ2-1, with a weak D call TRBD2 (5 bases). V lost 6 bases and J 9 bases, leaving 9 bases between the germline ends. The CDR3 is 11 residues long. CDR1 and CDR2 from the germline V gene are SGHTA and FQGNSA. For the CDR3, the DNA is TGTGCCAGCAGTGCCCGGGGTGAGCAGTTCTTC. This translates into CASSARGEQFF.

This clonotype was recorded at least ten times. This chain connects TRBV7-9 to TRBJ2-2; D is unresolved. Germline lookup yields CDR1 SEHNR and CDR2 FQNEAQ (reference sequence). CDR3 length: 13 amino acids. Trimming shortened V by 10 bases and J by 1 base, and 10 bases separated the two germline ends. The CDR3 here is CATSTENTGELFF. The CDR3 DNA sequence: TGTGCCACCTCTACAGAGAACACCGGGGAGCTGTTTTTT.

Many counts were recorded for this clonotype. CDR3 sequence: CSARSGPPMDTQYF. The CDR3, as DNA: TGCAGTGCTAGAAGCGGACCGCCAATGGATACGCAGTATTTT. This rearrangement joins TRBV20-1 to TRBJ2-3; weak D call: TRBD2 (5 bases). The CDR3 is 14 amino acids. V gave up 2 bases and J gave up 6 bases, with 15 bases separating them. Germline V gene lookup returns CDR1 DFQATT and CDR2 SNEGSKA (reference sequence).

Notes on this clonotype: Possible read error: a much larger clone is one base away. The V and J genes are TRBV7-9 and TRBJ2-5; TRBD2 is a possible D gene (5 bases). Germline CDR1 SEHNR, CDR2 FQNEAQ (reference sequence). This CDR3 has 14 residues. CDR3 sequence (DNA): TGTGCCGGCAGCTTAGCGCTAGCAGAAGAGACCCAGTACTTC. This encodes CAGSLALAEETQYF.